A single sample is the source of the 15 T cell receptor beta chains below, sequenced in a study of T cell responses to AZD1222 COVID-19 vaccine. Measured with immunoSEQ multiplex PCR; TCRdb has only the in-frame clones, and not every one. This sample has some 120,000 clones, with over 75% found just once. Sequencing used peripheral blood, obtained on day 0 of AZD1222 vaccination. These receptor sequences come from an adult in good health.

This clone was detected only a few times. The gene calls are TRBV5-1 and TRBJ1-4; TRBD1 matches 12 bases. CDR1 is SGHRS, CDR2 YFSETQ, per germline. The J segment lost 6 bases and the V segment lost 5 bases, leaving 5 bases of the junction unmatched. The CDR3 extends over 15 amino acids. This CDR3 reads CASRGQGARDEKLFF. The CDR3 DNA reads as TGCGCCAGCAGGGGACAGGGGGCGCGGGATGAAAAACTGTTTTTT.

The chain links TRBV3-1 (or the pseudogene TRBV3-2) to TRBJ2-1, with D unclear. V was pared by 4 bases and J by 5 bases, with 9 bases between. Germline CDR1 and CDR2: LGHDT and YNNKEL (reference sequence). CDR3 length equals 13 residues. This chain's CDR3 is CASSPPYNNEQFF. Written as DNA, the CDR3 is TGTGCCAGCAGCCCCCCATACAACAATGAGCAGTTCTTC.

This clone showed up just once. The gene calls are TRBV9 and TRBJ2-3; tentatively, D is TRBD2 (5 bases). This CDR3 region has 14 residues. Germline assignment: CDR1 SGDLS and CDR2 YYNGEE. With 0 bases removed from V and 8 bases from J, the gap between germline ends came to 13 bases. CDR3 sequence: CASSVVGERGTQYF. The DNA of the CDR3 is TGTGCCAGCAGCGTAGTCGGGGAACGGGGTACGCAGTATTTT.

This clone was seen more than once but under ten times. The genes are TRBV9 and TRBJ2-2; 9 positions agree with TRBD2. Germline V gene sequence: CDR1 SGDLS, CDR2 YYNGEE. The CDR3 runs 19 residues. Trimming removed 0 bases from V and 6 bases from J; junction bases left unmatched: 15. CDR3 residues: CASSVAVSSGAPVAGELFF. For the CDR3, the DNA is TGTGCCAGCAGCGTAGCAGTTTCTAGCGGGGCCCCGGTAGCCGGGGAGCTGTTTTTT. Looking up the rest from reference TRBV9 and TRBJ2-2 gives the full variable domain: DSGVTQTPKHLITATGQRVTLRCSPRSGDLSVYWYQQSLDQGLQFLIQYYNGEERAKGNILERFSAQQFPDLHSELNLSSLELGDSALYFCASSVAVSSGAPVAGELFFGEGSRLTVL.

J is TRBJ1-2 and V is TRBV20-1, with D tentatively TRBD1 (5 bases). CDR1 DFQATT and CDR2 SNEGSKA come from the germline V gene (reference sequence). Trimming cost V 3 bases and J 7 bases, with 15 bases left between them. The CDR3 contains 13 residues. CDR3 DNA sequence: TGCAGTGCTAGTACTCAACAGGAGGGTGGCTACACCTTC. This gives the protein CSASTQQEGGYTF.

This chain uses TRBV3-1 (or the pseudogene TRBV3-2) with TRBJ1-2, with TRBD1 matching 8 bases. Germline V gene data show CDR1 as LGHDT and CDR2 as YNNKEL (reference sequence). The CDR3 is made up of 16 amino acids. V shed 4 bases, J shed 8 bases, and the junction held 15 bases outside the gene matches. Written as DNA, the CDR3 is TGTGCCAGCAGCCCCTATAGGGCAGGGGGCGCGGGGGGCTACACCTTC. Protein product: CASSPYRAGGAGGYTF.

The genes are TRBV6-5 and TRBJ1-2; 9 bases agree with TRBD1. CDR3 size: 16 residues. V gave up 0 bases and J gave up 7 bases; unmatched junction bases: 9. Germline V gives CDR1 MNHEY, CDR2 SVGAGI. CDR3 sequence: CASSYSSTGGKGGYTF. The CDR3 DNA reads TGTGCCAGCAGTTACTCCTCCACAGGGGGCAAGGGTGGCTACACCTTC.

CDR3 DNA sequence: TGCAGCGTGGGGGGGATGAACACTGAAGCTTTCTTT. It yields the protein CSVGGMNTEAFF. This chain connects TRBV29-1 to TRBJ1-1; D may be TRBD1 (5 bases). The CDR3 covers 12 residues. The V end was cut by 6 bases, the J end by 0 bases, with 8 bases between. CDR1 is SQVTM and CDR2 is ANQGSEA in the germline V gene.

The V call is TRBV6-5, the J call TRBJ1-5; D is unclear. There are 13 residues in the CDR3. In germline, CDR1 is MNHEY, CDR2 SVGAGI. V lost 5 bases and J 7 bases, leaving 12 bases between the germline ends. The CDR3 DNA is TGTGCCAGCAGTAATGACGGGAAACAGCCCCAGCATTTT. It yields the protein CASSNDGKQPQHF.

This clone was observed once. The chain recombines TRBV6-1 with TRBJ2-7; perhaps TRBD1 as D (5 bases). The germline gives CDR1 MNHNS, CDR2 SASEGT. CDR3 length: 16 amino acids. The ends were cut back, 0 bases at V and 0 bases at J, with 12 bases in the middle. The CDR3 region has the DNA TGTGCCAGCAGTGAAGCGCGGACAAGGAGCTCCTACGAGCAGTACTTC. It is translated as CASSEARTRSSYEQYF.

CDR3 loop: CASSQQGDTQYF. In DNA, the CDR3 is TGTGCCAGCAGCCAACAGGGAGATACGCAGTATTTT. The chain employs TRBV3-1 (or the pseudogene TRBV3-2) and TRBJ2-3, with D possibly matching TRBD1 (5 bases). The V and J ends lost 2 bases and 5 bases respectively, with 5 bases between them. The V gene's germline CDR1 is LGHDT and CDR2 YNNKEL (reference sequence). This CDR3 is built from 12 residues.

The rearrangement joins TRBV27 to TRBJ2-3, with 11 bases fitting TRBD2. Germline CDR1 is MNHEY and CDR2 is SMNVEV (reference sequence). The V and J ends lost 6 bases and 8 bases, in that order; junction bases with no gene match: 10. This CDR3 is 15 amino acids long. Written as DNA, the CDR3 is TGTGCCAGCAGCCTTAGCGGGGGGGCCGGTGGTACGCAGTATTTT. It codes for CASSLSGGAGGTQYF.

The chain has TRBV24-1 and TRBJ1-4; D call uncertain. Germline V lookup: CDR1 KGHDR, CDR2 SFDVKD. V was pared by 5 bases and J by 4 bases, with 10 bases between. The CDR3 is 14 residues long. CDR3 nucleotides: TGTGCCACCAGTGGAGGGTATAATAATGAAAAACTGTTTTTT. Protein sequence: CATSGGYNNEKLFF.

The rearrangement links TRBV3-1 (or the pseudogene TRBV3-2) to TRBJ2-5; D is unclear. V was trimmed by 1 base and J by 2 bases, leaving 8 bases between them. CDR1 LGHDT and CDR2 YNNKEL come from the germline V gene (reference sequence). CDR3 length: 14 residues. This CDR3 is CASSQVGFQETQYF. The CDR3 DNA follows: TGTGCCAGCAGCCAAGTCGGTTTTCAAGAGACCCAGTACTTC.

This clone was detected only a few times. The chain employs TRBV5-4 and TRBJ2-7, with TRBD2 matching over 11 bases. From germline, CDR1 is SGHNT and CDR2 YYREEE (reference sequence). V shed 0 bases, J shed 3 bases, and the junction held 5 bases outside the gene matches. The CDR3 length is 16 residues. CDR3 sequence reads: CASSLEGTSGHYEQYF. The CDR3 DNA sequence: TGTGCCAGCAGCTTGGAGGGGACTAGCGGACACTACGAGCAGTACTTC.